A single sample gave rise to the 5 T cell receptor beta chains below, sequenced in a study of read filtering for tumor transcriptome and immune sequencing. This library used roughly 0.4 ug RNA and molecular barcoded adaptors spanning alpha/delta and beta/gamma chains. TCRdb reprocessed the reads via MiXCR and lists one record per CDR3 protein. The table has some 140,000 distinct CDR3 sequences, 13% seen once; the top ten hold 7.5% to 9.5%. Sequencing was carried out using a population of CD138-negative cells sorted from bone marrow. These receptors were obtained from a donor at least 40 years old with multiple myeloma.

This clonotype was counted at least ten times. The CDR3 spells CASSYEGDRWYGTSGNNEQFF. The CDR3 DNA is TGTGCCAGCAGTTACGAGGGGGACAGATGGTACGGGACTAGCGGCAACAATGAGCAGTTCTTC. The V and J genes are TRBV6-2 or TRBV6-3 and TRBJ2-1; 11 bases are a match to TRBD2. V was pared by 2 bases and J by 5 bases, with 20 bases of the junction left unmatched. CDR1 and CDR2 from the germline V gene are MNHEY and SVGEGT. The CDR3 loop spans 21 amino acids.

This clonotype was recorded many times. The chain combines TRBV5-1 with TRBJ2-1; 9 bases fit TRBD1. Germline V CDR1 and CDR2: SGHRS, YFSETQ. CDR3 length: 15 residues. The ends lost 4 bases at V and 4 bases at J; junction bases unmatched: 6. The CDR3 nucleotides read TGCGCCAGCAGCCTACCCGGGACAGGGTACAATGAGCAGTTCTTC. Amino acids: CASSLPGTGYNEQFF. The full variable domain, completed using reference TRBV5-1 and TRBJ2-1, is KAGVTQTPRYLIKTRGQQVTLSCSPISGHRSVSWYQQTPGQGLQFLFEYFSETQRNKGNFPGRFSGRQFSNSRSEMNVSTLELGDSALYLCASSLPGTGYNEQFFGPGTRLTVL.

This clonotype was seen at least ten times. V is TRBV6-2 or TRBV6-3 and J is TRBJ2-7, with TRBD2 identical over 9 bases. This CDR3 has 13 residues. V trimming: 8 bases; J trimming: 5 bases; junction bases outside the gene matches: 7. Germline V lookup: CDR1 MNHEY, CDR2 SVGEGT. CDR3 sequence (DNA): TGTGCCAGCGGGGTAGCGGGAGTACACGAGCAGTACTTC. Translated: CASGVAGVHEQYF.

At least ten counts were recorded for this clonotype. CDR3 nucleotides: TGTGCCAGCAGCTTAGCTGGAGGGGAGGGCGAGCAGTACTTC. This translates into CASSLAGGEGEQYF. The V and J genes are TRBV7-9 and TRBJ2-7; the match to TRBD2 covers 7 bases. V was clipped by 0 bases and J by 6 bases; unmatched bases: 5. The CDR3 is 14 amino acids. Germline V CDR1 and CDR2: SEHNR, FQNEAQ (reference sequence).

The table lists this clonotype with many counts. The chain has TRBV6-4 and TRBJ1-1; D remains unclear. Germline values: CDR1 MRHNA, CDR2 SNTAGT. Trimming pared 3 bases from V and 0 bases from J, leaving 5 bases between. CDR3 size: 13 residues. CDR3 sequence (DNA): TGTGCCAGCAGTGAGAGGGTGAACACTGAAGCTTTCTTT. Translation: CASSERVNTEAFF.